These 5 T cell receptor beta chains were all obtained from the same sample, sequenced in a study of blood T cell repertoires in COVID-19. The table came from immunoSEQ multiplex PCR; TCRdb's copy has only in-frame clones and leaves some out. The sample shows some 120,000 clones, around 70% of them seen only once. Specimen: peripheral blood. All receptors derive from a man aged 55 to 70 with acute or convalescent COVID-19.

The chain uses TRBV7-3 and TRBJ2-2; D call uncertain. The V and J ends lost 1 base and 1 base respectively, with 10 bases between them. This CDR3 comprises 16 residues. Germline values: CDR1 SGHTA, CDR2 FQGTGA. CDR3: CASSLNAVQNTGELFF. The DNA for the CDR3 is TGTGCCAGCAGCTTAAATGCGGTTCAGAACACCGGGGAGCTGTTTTTT.

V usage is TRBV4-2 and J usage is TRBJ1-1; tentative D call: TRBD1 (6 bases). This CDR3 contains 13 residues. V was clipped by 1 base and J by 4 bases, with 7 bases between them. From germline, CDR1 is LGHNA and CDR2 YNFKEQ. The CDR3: CASSQAGVTEAFF. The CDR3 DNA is TGTGCCAGCAGCCAAGCAGGGGTCACTGAAGCTTTCTTT.

The CDR3 is CASSQTDQPQHF. CDR3 bases: TGTGCCAGCAGTCAAACAGATCAGCCCCAGCATTTT. This chain connects TRBV28 to TRBJ1-5; D gene ambiguous. Germline CDR1 reads MDHEN; CDR2 reads SYDVKM. This CDR3 has 12 amino acids. V lost 5 bases and J 5 bases, leaving 7 bases between the germline ends. Full variable domain (outside the CDR3, taken from reference TRBV28 and TRBJ1-5): DVKVTQSSRYLVKRTGEKVFLECVQDMDHENMFWYRQDPGLGLRLIYFSYDVKMKEKGDIPEGYSVSREKKERFSLILESASTNQTSMYLCASSQTDQPQHFGDGTRLSIL.

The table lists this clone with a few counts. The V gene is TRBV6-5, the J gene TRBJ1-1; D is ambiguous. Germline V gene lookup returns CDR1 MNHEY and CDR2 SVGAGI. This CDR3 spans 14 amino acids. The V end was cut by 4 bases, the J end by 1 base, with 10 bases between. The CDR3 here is CASSSVAGNTEAFF. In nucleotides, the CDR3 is TGTGCCAGCAGTTCCGTGGCAGGGAACACTGAAGCTTTCTTT.

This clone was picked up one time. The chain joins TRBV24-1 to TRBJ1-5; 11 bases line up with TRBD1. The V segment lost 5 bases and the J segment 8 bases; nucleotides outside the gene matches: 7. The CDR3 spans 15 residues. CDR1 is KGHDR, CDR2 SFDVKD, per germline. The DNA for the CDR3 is TGTGCCACCAGTGGGCGGACAGGGGGCATTGAGCCCCAGCATTTT. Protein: CATSGRTGGIEPQHF.